The 5 T cell receptor beta chains listed next were all sequenced from one sample in a study of blood T cell repertoires in COVID-19. Generated by immunoSEQ multiplex PCR, the TCRdb table keeps only in-frame clones and is missing some. In the table there are around 15,000 clones, around nine tenths of which are singletons. The material sequenced was peripheral blood. Every receptor here comes from a human donor in a cohort sampled during active COVID-19.

J is TRBJ1-2 and V is TRBV9; D not certain. The CDR3 loop spans 15 amino acids. Trimming took 3 bases from V and 8 from J, leaving 20 bases between them. The germline V gene has CDR1 SGDLS and CDR2 YYNGEE. CDR3 amino acids: CASSASGRRSRGYTF. CDR3 sequence (DNA): TGTGCCAGCAGCGCAAGCGGACGGAGGTCGCGCGGCTACACCTTC.

J is TRBJ1-2 and V is TRBV6-2 or TRBV6-3, with D uncertain. Germline CDR1 and CDR2: MNHEY and SVGEGT. This CDR3 comprises 12 residues. V was cut by 5 bases and J by 4 bases, with 8 bases left in between. Here the CDR3 reads CASSRRSYGYTF. CDR3 DNA sequence: TGTGCCAGCAGTCGCCGTAGCTATGGCTACACCTTC.

The chain links TRBV2 to TRBJ1-3, with a tentative D call TRBD1 (6 bases). There are 15 residues in the CDR3. The germline gives CDR1 SNHLY, CDR2 FYNNEI. Trimming removed 4 bases from V and 1 base from J, with 11 bases in between. In DNA, the CDR3 is TGTGCCAGCAGTGTTCCCGGGACATCTGGAAACACCATATATTTT. This codes for CASSVPGTSGNTIYF.

The chain carries TRBV29-1 and TRBJ1-2; 7 nucleotides align to TRBD1. J lost 4 bases, V lost 6 bases, and 8 bases had no gene match. CDR1 and CDR2 (germline): SQVTM, ANQGSEA. This CDR3 spans 13 amino acids. The chain's CDR3 is CSVAGTEVYGYTF. The CDR3 nucleotides read TGCAGCGTGGCCGGGACAGAAGTCTATGGCTACACCTTC.

With respect to this clone: The CDR3 carries no conserved terminal phenylalanine or tryptophan, so it likely arises from a read error. The limits of the CDR3 on the DNA are not certain, so only TCRdb's listed CDR3 is given. This rearrangement joins TRBV5-4 to TRBJ1-2; the table's TRBD1 call for D was not verified on the DNA. Germline V CDR1 and CDR2: SGHNT, YYREEE (reference sequence). Ends included, the CDR3 has 13 residues. CDR3 loop: CASSLYSTGPLRV.